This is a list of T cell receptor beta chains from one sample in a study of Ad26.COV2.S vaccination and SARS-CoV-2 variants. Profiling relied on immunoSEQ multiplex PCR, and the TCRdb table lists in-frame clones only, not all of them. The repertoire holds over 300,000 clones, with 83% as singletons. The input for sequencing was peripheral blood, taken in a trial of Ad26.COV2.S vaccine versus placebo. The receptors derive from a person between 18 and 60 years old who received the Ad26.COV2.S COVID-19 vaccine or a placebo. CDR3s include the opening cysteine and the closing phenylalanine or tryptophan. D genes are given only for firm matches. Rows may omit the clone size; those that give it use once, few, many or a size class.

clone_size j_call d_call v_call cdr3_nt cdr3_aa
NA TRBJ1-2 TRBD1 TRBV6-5 TGTGCCAGCACCAACCCGGGACAGGGTTACACCTTC CASTNPGQGYTF
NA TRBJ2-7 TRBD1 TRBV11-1 TGTGCCAGCAGCCTGACAGGGGCCTACGAGCAGTACTTC CASSLTGAYEQYF
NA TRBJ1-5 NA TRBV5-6 TGTGCCAGCAGCGATAACAGGGACCAGCCCCAGCATTTT CASSDNRDQPQHF
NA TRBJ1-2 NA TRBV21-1 TGTGCCAGCAGCTACCGGACAGGGTACAACTATGGCTACACCTTC CASSYRTGYNYGYTF
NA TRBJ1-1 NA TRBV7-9 TGTGCCAGCAGCTCCAGTACGGTCGAAGCTTTCTTT CASSSSTVEAFF
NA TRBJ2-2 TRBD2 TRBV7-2 TGTGCCAGCAGCTTAGTCGGGGGGGCCAACACCGGGGAGCTGTTTTTT CASSLVGGANTGELFF
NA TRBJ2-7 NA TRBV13 TGTGCCAGCAGCTTAAAAAAGGGCTATTACGAGCAGTACTTC CASSLKKGYYEQYF
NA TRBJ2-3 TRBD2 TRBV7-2 TGTGCCAGCAGCAAACTAGCGGGGGTTAGCACAGATACGCAGTATTTT CASSKLAGVSTDTQYF
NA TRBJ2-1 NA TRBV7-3 TGTGCCAGCAGCCCCCACGCGAGGATATACAATGAGCAGTTCTTC CASSPHARIYNEQFF
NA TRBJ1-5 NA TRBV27 TGTGCCAGCAGGGCCTTAAGTGGTAGCAATCAGCCCCAGCATTTT CASRALSGSNQPQHF
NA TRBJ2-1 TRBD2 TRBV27 TGTGCCAGCACCCCCTTAGCGGGGGGCTCCTACAATGAGCAGTTCTTC CASTPLAGGSYNEQFF
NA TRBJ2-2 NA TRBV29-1 TGCAGCGTTGTTGGGGGAGCGGGCGGGGAGCTGTTTTTT CSVVGGAGGELFF
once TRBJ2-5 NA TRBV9 TGTGCCAGCAGCGTGGGGGGATCGGCGATTGCCGAGACCCAGTACTTC CASSVGGSAIAETQYF
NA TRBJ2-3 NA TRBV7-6 TGTGCCAGCACCTCGAGGAGGGGGTACACAGATACGCAGTATTTT CASTSRRGYTDTQYF
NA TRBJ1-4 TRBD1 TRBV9 TGTGCCAGCAGCGCTGCAGGGGGCCATGAAAAACTGTTTTTT CASSAAGGHEKLFF
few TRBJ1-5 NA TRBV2 TGTGCCAGCAGCAGAGGTGGCGGCCCAAATCAGCCCCAGCATTTT CASSRGGGPNQPQHF
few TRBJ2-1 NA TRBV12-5 TGTGCTAGTGGTTTTGGGGTGGGAAGCCCCTACAATGAGCAGTTCTTC CASGFGVGSPYNEQFF
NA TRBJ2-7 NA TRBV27 TGTGCCAGCAGTCCTCTGGGCTCCTACGAGCAGTACTTC CASSPLGSYEQYF
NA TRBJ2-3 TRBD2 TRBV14 TGTGCCAGCAGCCAAGAAGTCAGTGGAGGACTAGCGGGGACCACAGATACGCAGTATTTT CASSQEVSGGLAGTTDTQYF
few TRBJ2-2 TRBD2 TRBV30 TGTGCCTTCGCAATAGCGGGAGGCCGGGAGCTGTTTTTT CAFAIAGGRELFF
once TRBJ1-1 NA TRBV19 TGTGCCACCAACCCCACGGGATATACTGAAGCTTTCTTT CATNPTGYTEAFF
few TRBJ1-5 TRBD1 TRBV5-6 TGTGCCAGCAGCTCCGGGACAGGGGGAGTTTATCAGCCCCAGCATTTT CASSSGTGGVYQPQHF
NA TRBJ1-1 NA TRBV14 TGTGCCAGCAGCCAACGTCTGGGAACCACTGAAGCTTTCTTT CASSQRLGTTEAFF
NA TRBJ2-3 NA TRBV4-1 TGCGCCAGCAGCCAAGACCACAGGACTACAGATACGCAGTATTTT CASSQDHRTTDTQYF
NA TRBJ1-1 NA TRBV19 TGTGCCAGTAGTATCTACAACACTGAAGCTTTCTTT CASSIYNTEAFF
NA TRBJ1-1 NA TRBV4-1 TGCGCCAGCAGCCAAGATAGTGGGGCCAGGGTGAACACTGAAGCTTTCTTT CASSQDSGARVNTEAFF
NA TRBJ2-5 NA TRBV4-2 TGTGCCAGCAGCCTCGGTAGCCAAGAGACCCAGTACTTC CASSLGSQETQYF
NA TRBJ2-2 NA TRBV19 TGTGCCAGTAGTACCGGGGGGGAGCTGTTTTTT CASSTGGELFF
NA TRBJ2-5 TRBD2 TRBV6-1 TGTGCCAGCAGTGCCTCATTAGCGGGGGGGGGAGAGACCCAGTACTTC CASSASLAGGGETQYF
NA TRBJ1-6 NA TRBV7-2 TGTGCCAGCAACATAGAAGGAACGAGGTCACCCCTCCACTTT CASNIEGTRSPLHF
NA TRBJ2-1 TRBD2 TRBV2 TGTGCCAGCCGGGGACTAGCGGGAGCTGAGCAGTTCTTC CASRGLAGAEQFF
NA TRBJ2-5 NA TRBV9 TGTGCCAGCAGCGGGTTAGCGGTCGGGTCGGAGACCCAGTACTTC CASSGLAVGSETQYF
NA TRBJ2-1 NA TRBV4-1 TGCGCCAGCAGCCAAGGGGGAGATACCTACAATGAGCAGTTCTTC CASSQGGDTYNEQFF
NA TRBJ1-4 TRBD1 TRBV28 TGTGCCAGCAGTGGCAGACAGGGGGCGAGTGCAACTAATGAAAAACTGTTTTTT CASSGRQGASATNEKLFF
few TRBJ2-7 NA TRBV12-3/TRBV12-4 TGTGCCAGCAGTCGTGAAGGCGAGCAGTACTTC CASSREGEQYF
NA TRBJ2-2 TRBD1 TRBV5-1 TGCGCCAGCAATCTAGAAACAGGGGGAACCGGGGAGCTGTTTTTT CASNLETGGTGELFF
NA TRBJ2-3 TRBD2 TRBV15 TGTGCCACCAGCAGGCCCTCCCCCAAAGCGGGAGCAGATACGCAGTATTTT CATSRPSPKAGADTQYF
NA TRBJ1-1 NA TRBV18 TGTGCCTCACTCCGCGGGGGCGGTGAAGCTTTCTTT CASLRGGGEAFF
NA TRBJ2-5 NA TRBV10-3 TGTGCCATCAGCAGATCAGGGCCCGTCGATGCCCAAGAGACCCAGTACTTC CAISRSGPVDAQETQYF
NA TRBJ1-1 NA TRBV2 TGTGCCACTTACAGGGACCCGGCAAGGACTGAAGCTTTCTTT CATYRDPARTEAFF
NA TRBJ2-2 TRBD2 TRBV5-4 TGTGCCAGCAGCCGAAGACTAGCGGAAGGCACCGGGGAGCTGTTTTTT CASSRRLAEGTGELFF
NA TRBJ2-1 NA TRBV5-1 TGCGCCAGCGGGGTACAGTTAAGAGCCTATGAGCAGTTCTTC CASGVQLRAYEQFF
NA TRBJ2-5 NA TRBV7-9 TGTGCCAGCAGCTTATCGGTAGGGTTGGGCCAAGAGACCCAGTACTTC CASSLSVGLGQETQYF
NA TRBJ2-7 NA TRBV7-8 TGTGCCAGCAGCTCGAAAACAGGGGCAGGAGGGGAGCAGTACTTC CASSSKTGAGGEQYF
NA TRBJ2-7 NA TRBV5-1 TGCGCCAGTCAAGGGGGTGCAGGAACCTCCTACGAGCAGTACTTC CASQGGAGTSYEQYF
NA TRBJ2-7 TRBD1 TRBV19 TGTGCCAGTAGTACCCACCCGGGACAGGGACCCTACGAGCAGTACTTC CASSTHPGQGPYEQYF
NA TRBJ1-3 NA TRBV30 TGTGCCTGGAGTCGTCCCGGGACCTTGAGTAACACCATATATTTT CAWSRPGTLSNTIYF